A single sample gave rise to the 8 T cell receptor beta chains below, sequenced in a study of OX40 agonist ivuxolimab in advanced cancers. TCRdb's table, derived via immunoSEQ multiplex PCR, lists solely in-frame clones and lacks some. This table has about 77,000 clones, roughly 87% appearing once. The sequenced sample was CD4+ or CD8+ T cells sorted from blood, obtained in a trial of the OX40 agonist ivuxolimab. Receptors were obtained from an adult with an advanced solid tumor such as melanoma, head and neck, liver or kidney cancer.

The chain has TRBV6-5 and TRBJ1-3; D is unresolved. The germline CDR1 and CDR2 sequences are MNHEY and SVGAGI. V gave up 2 bases and J gave up 0 bases, with 8 bases separating them. The CDR3 has 15 residues. CDR3 in DNA: TGTGCCAGCAGTTACGGCGGCATCTCTGGAAACACCATATATTTT. This gives the protein CASSYGGISGNTIYF.

As DNA, the CDR3 is TGTGCCAGCAGCTTAAACAGGATACGCTACAATGAGCAGTTCTTC. Its translation: CASSLNRIRYNEQFF. V gene TRBV13 combines with J gene TRBJ2-1; maybe TRBD1 (5 bases). The CDR3 contains 15 residues. CDR1 and CDR2 (germline): PRHDT, FYEKMQ (reference sequence). V lost 2 bases and J lost 3, with 11 bases in between.

The chain combines TRBV6-1 with TRBJ2-7; D assignment may be TRBD1 or TRBD2 (5 bases each). Trimming took off 4 bases at V and 4 bases at J, with 5 bases between the two ends. The germline CDR1 and CDR2 sequences are MNHNS and SASEGT. This CDR3 has 11 residues. The CDR3 region has the DNA TGTGCCAGCAGTGGGGGGTACGAGCAGTACTTC. Its translation: CASSGGYEQYF.

The J gene is TRBJ2-1, the V gene TRBV2, with D maybe TRBD2 (6 bases). Trimming took off 3 bases at V and 6 bases at J, with 12 bases between the two ends. From germline, CDR1 is SNHLY and CDR2 FYNNEI. The CDR3 consists of 14 residues. The CDR3: CASSEGGFSNEQFF. The DNA of the CDR3 is TGTGCCAGCAGTGAGGGGGGTTTCTCCAATGAGCAGTTCTTC.

The chain has TRBV28 and TRBJ2-1; D might be TRBD2 (6 bases). This CDR3 is built from 15 residues. Trimming cost V 5 bases and J 7 bases, with 18 bases left between them. Germline values: CDR1 MDHEN, CDR2 SYDVKM. The CDR3 DNA follows: TGTGCCAGCAGTCCTGGCTGGAGCGGAGGGAATGAGCAGTTCTTC. It encodes CASSPGWSGGNEQFF.

The chain combines TRBV11-1 with TRBJ2-2; D tentatively fits TRBD1 or TRBD2 (6 bases each). The germline CDR1 and CDR2 sequences are SGHAT and FQDESV (reference sequence). The CDR3 contains 15 residues. The ends were cut back, 5 bases at V and 6 bases at J, with 16 bases in the middle. The CDR3 DNA sequence: TGTGCCAGCAGCGGTGTCCGGGGGCCGGCCGGGGAGCTGTTTTTT. Protein: CASSGVRGPAGELFF.

This clone was seen a handful of times. The J gene is TRBJ2-6, the V gene TRBV29-1; 7 bases align to TRBD1. The trim removed 2 bases at V and 1 base at J, leaving 2 bases unmatched. CDR3 length equals 15 residues. The germline V gene has CDR1 SQVTM and CDR2 ANQGSEA. The CDR3 DNA sequence: TGCAGCGTTGAATTGACAGGGTCTGGGGCCAACGTCCTGACTTTC. It encodes CSVELTGSGANVLTF. Full variable domain (remainder filled in from reference TRBV29-1 and TRBJ2-6): SAVISQKPSRDICQRGTSLTIQCQVDSQVTMMFWYRQQPGQSLTLIATANQGSEATYESGFVIDKFPISRPNLTFSTLTVSNMSPEDSSIYLCSVELTGSGANVLTFGAGSRLTVL.

The V gene is TRBV7-9, the J gene TRBJ1-2; D call uncertain. The V end was cut by 5 bases, the J end by 3 bases, with 10 bases between. CDR1 is SEHNR and CDR2 is FQNEAQ in the germline V gene (reference sequence). This CDR3 is built from 13 residues. The CDR3 DNA follows: TGTGCCAGCAGCCTGCCGGCCTACTATGGCTACACCTTC. It codes for CASSLPAYYGYTF.